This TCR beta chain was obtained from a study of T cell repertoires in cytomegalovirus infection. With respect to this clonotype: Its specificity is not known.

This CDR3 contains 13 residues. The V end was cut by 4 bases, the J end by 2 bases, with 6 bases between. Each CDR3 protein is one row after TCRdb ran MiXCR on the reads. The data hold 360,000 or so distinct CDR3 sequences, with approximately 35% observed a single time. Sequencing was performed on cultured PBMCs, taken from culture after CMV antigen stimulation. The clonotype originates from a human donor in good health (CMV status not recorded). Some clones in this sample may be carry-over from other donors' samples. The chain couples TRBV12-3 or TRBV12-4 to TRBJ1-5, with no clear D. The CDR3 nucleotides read TGTGCCAGCAGTTGGAGGGGCAATCAGCCCCAGCATTTT. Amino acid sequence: CASSWRGNQPQHF.